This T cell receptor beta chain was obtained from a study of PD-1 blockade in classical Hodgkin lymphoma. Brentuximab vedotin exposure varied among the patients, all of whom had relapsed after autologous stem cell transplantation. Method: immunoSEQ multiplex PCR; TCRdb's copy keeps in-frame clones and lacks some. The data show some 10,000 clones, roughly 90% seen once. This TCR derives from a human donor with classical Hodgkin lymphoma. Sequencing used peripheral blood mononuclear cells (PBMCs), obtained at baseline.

The CDR3 DNA is TGTGCCAGCAGCTTAATCCCCTCTCTCCATTATCTGAGCGGGAGGCCAGATACGCAGTATTTT. As protein: CASSLIPSLHYLSGRPDTQYF. This chain connects TRBV7-3 to TRBJ2-3; TRBD2 matches at 9 bases. V shed 1 base, J shed 4 bases, and the junction held 21 bases outside the gene matches. The V gene's germline CDR1 is SGHTA and CDR2 FQGTGA. The CDR3 is made up of 21 amino acids.